The source of this T cell receptor (beta chain) is a study of CD8 T cells in ankylosing spondylitis. Study outcomes and limitations: Blood from ankylosing spondylitis patients appeared to carry a characteristic roughly 8-variant TCR beta motif. Disease-linked clones reportedly concentrated significantly in matched ankylosing spondylitis synovial fluid. Some motif variants were previously reported in reactive arthritis synovial fluid and blood. Clones linked with disease were CD8+ and fairly uncommon in the peripheral blood.

The authors made TCR beta libraries by quantitative 5'-RACE with molecular barcodes. One entry per CDR3 protein, called by TCRdb with MiXCR from the 5' RACE reads. The sample shows some 840,000 distinct CDR3 sequences, about 10% of them seen only once. Comments on this clonotype: Its target is not known.

Trimming cost V 10 bases and J 6 bases; bases outside gene matches: 14. The length of the CDR3 is 14 residues. Germline CDR1 is SGHVS and CDR2 is FQNEAQ. The receptor comes from a male donor with ankylosing spondylitis. This chain connects TRBV7-8 to TRBJ2-7; 8 bases match TRBD1. Sequencing was performed on blood, either unsorted or a sorted T cell fraction (not recorded which). CDR3 nucleotide sequence: TGTGCCACCACCCGACAGGGGCTACTGGGCGAGCAGTACTTC. Translating it yields CATTRQGLLGEQYF. Supplemented by reference TRBV7-8 and TRBJ2-7, the full variable domain reads GAGVSQSPRYKVAKRGQDVALRCDPISGHVSLFWYQQALGQGPEFLTYFQNEAQLDKSGLPSDRFFAERPEGSVSTLKIQRTQQEDSAVYLCATTRQGLLGEQYFGPGTRLTVT.